This T cell receptor beta chain derives from a study of patients and donors after allogeneic stem cell transplantation. TCRdb passed the RT-PCR reads through MiXCR, listing each CDR3 protein once. The data show about a million distinct CDR3 sequences, more than 15% seen once. Sample: blood, either unsorted or a sorted T cell fraction (not recorded which). This TCR came from a human donor who was either an allogeneic HSCT recipient or a stem cell or donor lymphocyte infusion donor (not recorded which). It is not recorded whose cells these are; they may come from a transplant donor.

CDR3 sequence (DNA): TGTGCCAGCAGCCAAGCTGACGGGAGCTCCTATAATTCACCCCTCCACTTT. Amino acid sequence: CASSQADGSSYNSPLHF. The chain uses TRBV5-5 and TRBJ1-6; unclear D gene. Germline V gene lookup returns CDR1 SGHKS and CDR2 YYEKEE (reference sequence). CDR3 size: 17 residues. The V and J ends lost 4 bases and 0 bases respectively, with 14 bases between them.